These 13 T cell receptor beta chains share one sample of origin, sequenced in a study of OX40 agonist ivuxolimab in advanced cancers. The method was immunoSEQ multiplex PCR; TCRdb's version includes in-frame clones alone and lacks a portion of them. The table shows 15,000 to 20,000 clones, with less than 75% occurring only once. The sequencing here drew on CD4+ or CD8+ T cells sorted from blood, taken in a trial of the OX40 agonist ivuxolimab. These receptors all come from an adult with an advanced solid tumor such as melanoma, head and neck, liver or kidney cancer.

This chain joins TRBV30 and TRBJ1-2, with 9 bases identical to TRBD1. The CDR3 extends over 16 amino acids. Unmatched junction bases numbered 14, after V lost 3 bases and J lost 6 bases. Germline V gene lookup returns CDR1 GTSNPN and CDR2 SVGIG (reference sequence). For the CDR3, the DNA is TGTGCCTGGAGCGAGGGACAGGGATTTTCAGGGGATGGCTACACCTTC. Its translation: CAWSEGQGFSGDGYTF.

CDR3 sequence reads: CASSPRGAGFEAFF. CDR3 in DNA: TGTGCCAGCAGCCCCCGGGGGGCCGGGTTTGAAGCTTTCTTT. The chain employs TRBV28 and TRBJ1-1; tentative D call: TRBD1 (6 bases). Trimming took 6 bases from V and 7 from J, leaving 18 bases between them. The CDR3 consists of 14 residues. Germline loops: CDR1 MDHEN, CDR2 SYDVKM.

The count of this clone is one. CDR3 in amino acids: CASSEGRGAEAFF. The CDR3 DNA sequence: TGTGCCAGCAGTGAAGGACGGGGAGCTGAAGCTTTCTTT. The V and J genes are TRBV6-1 and TRBJ1-1; D ambiguous. CDR3 size: 13 residues. Germline V CDR1 and CDR2: MNHNS, SASEGT. V lost 1 base to trimming and J lost 6 bases, with 9 bases between them.

The chain couples TRBV27 to TRBJ2-3; D is unclear. The V end lost 0 bases, the J end lost 2 bases, and 6 bases lay between the germline ends. The CDR3 runs 14 residues. Germline values: CDR1 MNHEY, CDR2 SMNVEV (reference sequence). In DNA, the CDR3 is TGTGCCAGCAGTTTATCCGTCCTCACAGATACGCAGTATTTT. It yields the protein CASSLSVLTDTQYF.

The rearrangement links TRBV27 to TRBJ2-4; D is ambiguous. The CDR3 has 16 amino acids. The germline CDR1 and CDR2 sequences are MNHEY and SMNVEV (reference sequence). V lost 3 bases and J 1 base, leaving 13 bases between the germline ends. This CDR3 reads CASSFGPPTAKNIQYF. The CDR3 DNA sequence: TGTGCCAGCAGTTTTGGACCTCCGACGGCCAAAAACATTCAGTACTTC.

The chain recombines TRBV5-8 with TRBJ2-7, with D possibly called TRBD1 or TRBD2 (5 bases each). V lost 3 bases, J lost 3 bases, and 10 bases lay in between. Germline V gene lookup returns CDR1 SGHTS and CDR2 YDEGEE. The CDR3 loop spans 13 amino acids. This chain's CDR3 is CASSSWGIYEQYF. For the CDR3, the DNA is TGTGCCAGCAGCTCATGGGGGATCTACGAGCAGTACTTC.

The chain carries TRBV5-6 and TRBJ2-1; TRBD1 matches at 11 bases. The CDR3 contains 16 residues. Germline assignment: CDR1 SGHDT and CDR2 YYEEEE. After removal of 0 bases from V and 6 bases from J, the junction contained 5 bases not matched to a gene. The CDR3 sequence: CASSLVSGTGGNEQFF. The CDR3 DNA reads as TGTGCCAGCAGCTTGGTTAGTGGGACAGGGGGCAATGAGCAGTTCTTC. The variable domain in full, completed from reference TRBV5-6 and TRBJ2-1, reads DAGVTQSPTHLIKTRGQQVTLRCSPKSGHDTVSWYQQALGQGPQFIFQYYEEEERQRGNFPDRFSGHQFPNYSSELNVNALLLGDSALYLCASSLVSGTGGNEQFFGPGTRLTVL.

This clone was seen only a few times. The chain links TRBV9 to TRBJ2-5, with TRBD2 matching over 11 bases. The length of the CDR3 is 16 residues. The V and J ends lost 3 bases and 1 base, in that order; junction bases with no gene match: 5. From germline, CDR1 is SGDLS and CDR2 YYNGEE. The CDR3 DNA follows: TGTGCCAGCAGCGCCCCTCTAGCGGGGGGCCAAGAGACCCAGTACTTC. Protein sequence: CASSAPLAGGQETQYF.

The J gene is TRBJ2-7, the V gene TRBV9; 11 nucleotides align to TRBD2. Trimming took 0 bases from V and 3 from J; bases not matched to a gene: 8. The CDR3 spans 17 residues. Germline lookup yields CDR1 SGDLS and CDR2 YYNGEE. The CDR3 sequence is CASSVEGLAVPNYEQYF. CDR3 in DNA: TGTGCCAGCAGCGTAGAGGGACTAGCGGTCCCCAACTACGAGCAGTACTTC.

The rearrangement uses TRBV27 and TRBJ1-3, with D possibly TRBD1 on 5 matching bases. V gave up 6 bases and J gave up 0 bases, with 12 bases separating them. CDR1 and CDR2 (germline): MNHEY, SMNVEV (reference sequence). This CDR3 comprises 15 residues. This CDR3 is CASSHRGTSGNTIYF. The CDR3 DNA reads as TGTGCCAGCAGCCACCGGGGCACCTCTGGAAACACCATATATTTT.

The rearrangement joins TRBV19 to TRBJ1-5; D call uncertain. Per the germline V gene, CDR1 is LNHDA and CDR2 is SQIVND (reference sequence). The CDR3 is made up of 13 amino acids. Trimming pared 3 bases from V and 4 bases from J, leaving 7 bases between. The CDR3, as DNA: TGTGCCAGTAGTATCCCCACTAATCAGCCCCAGCATTTT. The encoded protein is CASSIPTNQPQHF.

This sequence joins TRBV4-1 and TRBJ1-1; D remains unclear. Germline-derived CDR1 and CDR2 are MGHRA and YSYEKL. V lost 1 base and J 1 base, leaving 7 bases between the germline ends. The CDR3 runs to 14 residues. This chain's CDR3 is CASSQVAANTEAFF. CDR3 sequence (DNA): TGCGCCAGCAGCCAAGTCGCTGCGAACACTGAAGCTTTCTTT.

The CDR3 is CASSSGPYTDTQYF. The CDR3 DNA follows: TGTGCCAGCAGCTCGGGACCCTACACAGATACGCAGTATTTT. This sequence joins TRBV7-8 and TRBJ2-3; perhaps D is TRBD1 or TRBD2 (5 bases each). This CDR3 has 14 amino acids. Per germline, CDR1 SGHVS and CDR2 FQNEAQ. The germline V and J ends were trimmed by 4 bases and 2 bases, with 10 bases remaining between them.